A single sample is the source of the 29 T cell receptor beta chains below, sequenced in a study of beta chain features in type 1 diabetes. No antigen has been assigned to these receptors. Reverse transcribing all isolated RNA meant expressed TCRB transcripts were sequenced. Assay: immunoSEQ multiplex PCR; the TCRdb copy retains only in-frame clones and omits some. In the table there are approximately 100,000 clones, roughly 28% of which are singletons. Findings and caveats of the study: TCRB CDR3s from Type 1 diabetes patients were moderately but significantly shorter in all four CD4+ subsets.

The sequencing input was central memory CD4+ T cells from blood. These receptor sequences come from a woman younger than 30 with type 1 diabetes.

This sequence joins TRBV19 and TRBJ2-7, with a tentative D call TRBD2 (6 bases). The CDR3 length is 14 residues. The V end was cut by 5 bases, the J end by 1 base, with 12 bases between. Germline CDR1 and CDR2: LNHDA and SQIVND (reference sequence). The CDR3 protein is CASSALASSYEQYF. The CDR3 nucleotides are TGTGCCAGTAGTGCCCTAGCGAGTTCCTACGAGCAGTACTTC.

In nucleotides, the CDR3 is TGCGCCAGCAGCTTGGAAACTAGCGGGAGATCTCGCGGGGAGCTGTTTTTT. Protein: CASSLETSGRSRGELFF. The V call is TRBV5-1, the J call TRBJ2-2; 11 bases agree with TRBD2. From germline, CDR1 is SGHRS and CDR2 YFSETQ. V lost 0 bases to trimming and J lost 7 bases; unmatched junction nucleotides: 8. The CDR3 spans 17 residues.

In this sample, this clone turned up a few times. The CDR3 bases are TGTGCCAGTAGTCCGCAGGGGGTGCAGGCCCAGTACTTC. This encodes CASSPQGVQAQYF. The chain recombines TRBV19 with TRBJ2-5; 7 bases are a match to TRBD1. Losses at the gene ends were 5 bases for V and 9 bases for J; bases not matched to a gene: 9. The V gene's germline CDR1 is LNHDA and CDR2 SQIVND (reference sequence). This CDR3 is built from 13 residues.

This clone was counted a few times. The chain has TRBV2 and TRBJ2-2; 8 nucleotides align to TRBD1. This CDR3 has 13 amino acids. Germline V lookup: CDR1 SNHLY, CDR2 FYNNEI. The J segment lost 6 bases and the V segment lost 8 bases, leaving 5 bases of the junction unmatched. In DNA form, the CDR3 reads TGTGCCAGCTACCAACAGGGGGCCGGGGAGCTGTTTTTT. This codes for CASYQQGAGELFF.

This chain uses TRBV11-2 with TRBJ2-6; tentative D call: TRBD2 (7 bases). V was pared by 0 bases and J by 1 base, with 13 bases between. This CDR3 is 18 amino acids long. The germline V gene has CDR1 SGHAT and CDR2 FQNNGV. The CDR3 nucleotides are TGTGCCAGCAGCTTAGACGGGGGGCCGCCTTCTGGGGCCAACGTCCTGACTTTC. Encoded protein: CASSLDGGPPSGANVLTF.

The chain has TRBV14 and TRBJ2-2, with TRBD1 matching over 10 bases. Germline CDR1 SGHDN, CDR2 FVKESK. V dropped 4 bases and J dropped 6; count of bases not matched to a gene: 8. This CDR3 has 16 amino acids. CDR3 protein: CASSLGTGVFPGELFF. As DNA, the CDR3 is TGTGCCAGCAGCCTTGGGACAGGGGTTTTTCCCGGGGAGCTGTTTTTT.

This clone was found once. The gene calls are TRBV7-9 and TRBJ1-5; no reliable D call. Germline-derived CDR1 and CDR2 are SEHNR and FQNEAQ (reference sequence). Between the trimmed V and J ends, which lost 5 bases and 0 bases, there was a span of 11 bases. This CDR3 contains 15 residues. CDR3 in amino acids: CASSPRGSSNQPQHF. The CDR3 DNA reads as TGTGCCAGCAGCCCTCGCGGGAGTAGCAATCAGCCCCAGCATTTT.

The table lists this clone with a few counts. The rearrangement joins TRBV4-3 to TRBJ1-5; tentative D call: TRBD1 (6 bases). The CDR3 spans 15 residues. V lost 0 bases, J lost 6 bases, and 12 bases lay in between. CDR1 is LGHNA, CDR2 YSLEER, per germline. The CDR3 spells CASSQDGGGGQPQHF. The CDR3 DNA reads TGCGCCAGCAGCCAAGATGGGGGAGGGGGTCAGCCCCAGCATTTT.

The rearrangement joins TRBV28 to TRBJ2-7; 10 bases fit TRBD1. Germline assignment: CDR1 MDHEN and CDR2 SYDVKM. V dropped 5 bases and J dropped 3; count of bases not matched to a gene: 13. This CDR3 spans 17 amino acids. The CDR3 sequence: CASSTRPGTGAYYEQYF. CDR3 coding DNA: TGTGCCAGCAGTACTCGCCCCGGGACAGGGGCCTACTACGAGCAGTACTTC.

This chain uses TRBV10-3 with TRBJ2-7, with 7 nucleotides matching TRBD1. Germline V lookup: CDR1 ENHRY, CDR2 SYGVKD. The V gene end was trimmed by 6 bases and the J gene end by 3 bases; junction bases not matched to a gene: 14. The length of the CDR3 is 16 residues. This CDR3 reads CAISPGSGRGNYEQYF. The DNA for the CDR3 is TGTGCCATCAGCCCGGGTTCCGGCAGGGGGAACTACGAGCAGTACTTC.

This clone was recorded a few times. V usage is TRBV6-6 and J usage is TRBJ2-3; 11 nucleotides match TRBD2. The trim removed 6 bases at V and 3 bases at J, leaving 8 bases unmatched. This CDR3 has 16 amino acids. Germline loops: CDR1 MNHNY, CDR2 SVGAGI (reference sequence). CDR3 protein: CASRPPSGRLTDTQYF. CDR3 DNA sequence: TGTGCCAGCAGGCCCCCTAGCGGGAGGCTAACAGATACGCAGTATTTT.

The chain employs TRBV7-2 and TRBJ2-1; 8 nucleotides align to TRBD2. Germline lookup yields CDR1 SGHTA and CDR2 FQGNSA. The junction had 7 bases not matched to a gene; V was cut back by 1 base and J by 14 bases. The CDR3 has 13 residues. CDR3 nucleotide sequence: TGTGCCAGCAGCTTAGTGGAAGCGGGAGAGGAGTTCTTC. Translating it yields CASSLVEAGEEFF.

This clone has more than one count but fewer than ten. V gene TRBV30 combines with J gene TRBJ2-2, with D perhaps TRBD2 (5 bases). Germline lookup yields CDR1 GTSNPN and CDR2 SVGIG (reference sequence). V lost 2 bases to trimming and J lost 2 bases, with 6 bases between them. This CDR3 has 13 amino acids. The CDR3 loop reads CAWSPGNTGELFF. CDR3 sequence (DNA): TGTGCCTGGAGTCCGGGAAACACCGGGGAGCTGTTTTTT.

This clone appeared a few times. This chain joins TRBV29-1 and TRBJ1-2; 8 nucleotides match TRBD1. CDR3 length: 12 amino acids. V gave up 8 bases and J gave up 5 bases; unmatched junction bases: 7. Germline CDR1 is SQVTM and CDR2 is ANQGSEA. CDR3 in amino acids: CSSQTGDYGYTF. The CDR3 DNA is TGCAGCTCCCAGACAGGGGATTATGGCTACACCTTC.

In regard to this clone: Germline and junction disagree at one end, which may indicate a read error. This sample includes further DNA sequences coding for the same CDR3. CDR3 bases: TGCGCCAGCTCATCCGGACCGACAGGGGTGGGCTACAATGAGCAGTTCTTC. As protein: CASSSGPTGVGYNEQFF. V and J are TRBV18 and TRBJ2-1; 8 bases fit TRBD1. Germline-derived CDR1 and CDR2 are KGHSH and LQKENI. CDR3 length: 17 amino acids.

This clone occurred many times. V usage is TRBV30 and J usage is TRBJ2-3; 14 bases are shared with TRBD2. This CDR3 has 16 amino acids. Trimming cost V 4 bases and J 5 bases; bases outside gene matches: 8. The germline CDR1 and CDR2 sequences are GTSNPN and SVGIG (reference sequence). In DNA form, the CDR3 reads TGTGCCTGGAAAAAGGGACTAGCGGGAGTTGTAGATACGCAGTATTTT. Translating gives CAWKKGLAGVVDTQYF.

A few counts support this clone. The chain recombines TRBV2 with TRBJ2-1, with 9 bases that match TRBD2. V gave up 6 bases and J gave up 9 bases; unmatched junction bases: 9. This CDR3 comprises 14 residues. Germline values: CDR1 SNHLY, CDR2 FYNNEI. For the CDR3, the DNA is TGTGCCAGCAGGGTTTTGGCGGGAGGGGGTGAGCAGTTCTTC. Protein sequence: CASRVLAGGGEQFF. Complete variable domain (other parts from reference TRBV2 and TRBJ2-1): EPEVTQTPSHQVTQMGQEVILRCVPISNHLYFYWYRQILGQKVEFLVSFYNNEISEKSEIFDDQFSVERPDGSNFTLKIRSTKLEDSAMYFCASRVLAGGGEQFFGPGTRLTVL.

The chain uses TRBV7-2 and TRBJ1-2; TRBD1 matches at 8 bases. This CDR3 is 14 amino acids long. The V segment lost 5 bases and the J segment 7 bases; nucleotides outside the gene matches: 9. Germline V lookup: CDR1 SGHTA, CDR2 FQGNSA. The chain's CDR3 is CASSAGTGLTGYTF. CDR3 bases: TGTGCCAGCAGCGCCGGGACAGGTTTGACTGGCTACACCTTC. Variable domain in full (rest from reference TRBV7-2 and TRBJ1-2): GAGVSQSPSNKVTEKGKDVELRCDPISGHTALYWYRQSLGQGLEFLIYFQGNSAPDKSGLPSDRFSAERTGGSVSTLTIQRTQQEDSAVYLCASSAGTGLTGYTFGSGTRLTVV.

This sequence joins TRBV25-1 and TRBJ1-2; D unclear. Trimming removed 6 bases from V and 3 bases from J, with 17 bases in between. The CDR3 spans 15 residues. CDR1 and CDR2 (germline): MGHDK, SYGVNS. CDR3 coding DNA: TGTGCCAGCAGCCCCCTCTGGGAGTCGGACTATGGCTACACCTTC. Its translation: CASSPLWESDYGYTF.

This clone was seen a few times. The chain recombines TRBV7-2 with TRBJ1-1; D might be TRBD1 (5 bases). CDR1 and CDR2 from the germline V gene are SGHTA and FQGNSA. The CDR3 has 15 residues. Between the trimmed V and J ends, which lost 3 bases and 1 base, there was a span of 12 bases. CDR3 sequence: CASSFPGHRNTEAFF. For the CDR3, the DNA is TGTGCCAGCAGCTTCCCCGGACATAGGAACACTGAAGCTTTCTTT. The whole variable domain, remainder taken from reference TRBV7-2 and TRBJ1-1, is GAGVSQSPSNKVTEKGKDVELRCDPISGHTALYWYRQSLGQGLEFLIYFQGNSAPDKSGLPSDRFSAERTGGSVSTLTIQRTQQEDSAVYLCASSFPGHRNTEAFFGQGTRLTVV.

This clone was seen only a few times. The chain has TRBV18 and TRBJ2-4; D is perhaps TRBD1 (6 bases). The CDR3 runs to 16 residues. Trimming removed 0 bases at V and 0 bases at J, with 9 bases between. Germline CDR1 is KGHSH and CDR2 is LQKENI. CDR3 nucleotide sequence: TGTGCCAGCTCACCACCACAGGGATTAGCCAAAAACATTCAGTACTTC. Translation gives CASSPPQGLAKNIQYF.

This sequence joins TRBV11-2 and TRBJ2-1; TRBD1 matches at 9 bases. This CDR3 comprises 16 residues. Germline loops: CDR1 SGHAT, CDR2 FQNNGV. Trimming cost V 1 base and J 7 bases; bases outside gene matches: 8. The CDR3 nucleotides are TGTGCCAGCAGCTTAGGTGGGACAGGGATGGAGAATGAGCAGTTCTTC. The encoded protein is CASSLGGTGMENEQFF.

The rearrangement links TRBV6-6 to TRBJ1-5; D remains unclear. V shed 6 bases and J shed 4 bases, with 13 bases lying between them. Germline CDR1 reads MNHNY; CDR2 reads SVGAGI (reference sequence). The CDR3 sequence is 14 residues long. CDR3 amino acids: CASRDRTQNQPQHF. CDR3 DNA: TGTGCCAGCAGAGATAGGACTCAAAATCAGCCCCAGCATTTT.

This chain connects TRBV7-8 to TRBJ1-5; TRBD1 might be the D (5 bases). CDR3 length: 15 amino acids. Germline V CDR1 and CDR2: SGHVS, FQNEAQ. The V end was cut by 0 bases, the J end by 7 bases, with 13 bases between. The DNA of the CDR3 is TGTGCCAGCAGCTTAGCGTTAGGGGTAGGACAGCCCCAGCATTTT. It translates to CASSLALGVGQPQHF.

Only a few counts were recorded for this clone. The chain recombines TRBV5-6 with TRBJ1-2; a weak D match, TRBD1 (5 bases). The CDR3 is 13 residues long. The V end was cut by 5 bases, the J end by 1 base, with 9 bases between. Germline V gives CDR1 SGHDT, CDR2 YYEEEE. CDR3 residues: CASRAQGNYGYTF. The CDR3 bases are TGTGCCAGCAGAGCCCAGGGTAACTATGGCTACACCTTC.

The chain has TRBV6-1 and TRBJ1-3; D ambiguous. The ends were cut back, 6 bases at V and 1 base at J, with 4 bases in the middle. This CDR3 spans 12 amino acids. Per germline, CDR1 MNHNS and CDR2 SASEGT. The CDR3 coding sequence is TGTGCCAGCAGGACATCTGGAAACACCATATATTTT. Amino acid sequence: CASRTSGNTIYF.

The chain combines TRBV18 with TRBJ2-3, with 12 positions matching TRBD1. J was trimmed by 5 bases and V by 3 bases; bases with no gene match: 3. Germline V gene sequence: CDR1 KGHSH, CDR2 LQKENI. The CDR3 loop spans 15 amino acids. CDR3 nucleotides: TGTGCCAGCTCACCGGGACAGGGGGCTGGAGATACGCAGTATTTT. It translates to CASSPGQGAGDTQYF. Using reference TRBV18 and TRBJ2-3 for the parts outside the CDR3, the full variable domain is NAGVMQNPRHLVRRRGQEARLRCSPMKGHSHVYWYRQLPEEGLKFMVYLQKENIIDESGMPKERFSAEFPKEGPSILRIQQVVRGDSAAYFCASSPGQGAGDTQYFGPGTRLTVL.

The chain combines TRBV5-1 with TRBJ2-2; D gene uncertain. CDR1 is SGHRS and CDR2 is YFSETQ in the germline V gene. CDR3 size: 15 residues. Trimming pared 0 bases from V and 1 base from J, leaving 7 bases between. CDR3: CASSLVAQNTGELFF. For the CDR3, the DNA is TGCGCCAGCAGCTTGGTAGCTCAGAACACCGGGGAGCTGTTTTTT.

This clone was found a few times. The gene calls are TRBV5-4 and TRBJ2-5; D is perhaps TRBD2 (6 bases). In germline, CDR1 is SGHNT, CDR2 YYREEE (reference sequence). CDR3 length equals 14 residues. V was trimmed by 4 bases and J by 4 bases, leaving 14 bases between them. For the CDR3, the DNA is TGTGCCAGCAGCCCCCCGGGACTCGTAGAGACCCAGTACTTC. It specifies CASSPPGLVETQYF.